These T cell receptor beta chains were read from a single sample in a study of regulatory T cells in long-lasting Graves disease. Each CDR3 protein gets one entry after TCRdb re-called the multiplex PCR reads with MiXCR. Here the sample spans 400,000 to 450,000 distinct CDR3 sequences, about 15% being singletons. These same records also appear under a second study, on T cells in Graves' hyperthyroidism and ophthalmopathy.

Sequencing was performed on peripheral blood mononuclear cells (PBMCs), taken at new diagnosis, from a patient treated with antithyroid drugs. These receptors were obtained from a young woman with Graves disease. The conserved cysteine and the conserved F or W are not part of the CDR3 here. D genes are given only for firm matches.

d_call v_call cdr3_aa
. TRBV7-8 ASRREGVGAGDTEAF
TRBD1 TRBV30 AWSGMDRGMTGNTIY
. TRBV5-1 ASSLSPLVPRNTGELF
TRBD1 TRBV6-1 ASRPGQGVRIQY
. TRBV2 ASSVSSANTGELF
TRBD1 TRBV20-1 SASGQAKNEPF
. TRBV6-1 ASNGLGNEQF
. TRBV6-2/TRBV6-3 ASSLLPYTEAF
. TRBV6-1 ASVAGRVRMKSTGELF
. TRBV25-1 ASSEFRGPGTDTQY
. TRBV29-1 SVEIFQELGYT
. TRBV10-3 AISPHVRKAGELF
. TRBV3-1 ASSTPGLNTEAF
TRBD1 TRBV11-2 ASSSGTGWQY
. TRBV6-1 ASTDGPLRSYEQY
. TRBV14 ASSQVPYEQY
TRBD1 TRBV13 ASSSGTGGENSYEQY
. TRBV19 ASSDRNSMNTEAF
. TRBV4-1 ASSLISLSMNTEAF
. TRBV18 ASSQIQREPQH
. TRBV4-1 ASSQSTAREQY
TRBD2 TRBV11-2 ASSLELAGGPGEQY
TRBD2 TRBV28 ASSFLAGTSGRPSPYNEQF
TRBD2 TRBV11-2 ASSLLAGGSYEQY
TRBD1 TRBV20-1 SARQGVVGETQY
TRBD2 TRBV20-1 SASHFGLAGVNEQF
. TRBV27 ASSPITETKNIQY
TRBD2 TRBV20-1 SARPVDGGGFSYEQY
. TRBV18 ASSPRNTEAF
. TRBV30 AWSGLGETQY
. TRBV25-1 ASSEAPSGYEQY
TRBD1 TRBV5-1 ASSSGQGALSGAF
. TRBV18 ASSATDRRGEQY
. TRBV18 ASSPWAVETQY
TRBD1 TRBV20-1 SATGTGHNYGYT
. TRBV5-1 ASSLESSTDTQY
. TRBV11-2 ASSLDQDFGYT
TRBD2 TRBV12-3/TRBV12-4 ASTVAGGFTETTDTQY
. TRBV20-1 SARDRQVYGYT
TRBD2 TRBV6-1 ASRFRTSGNNEQF
. TRBV18 ASSPPSYPNTGELF
. TRBV20-1 SARPSYRYSNQPQH
. TRBV11-2 ASSLATKGGNT
. TRBV28 ASIGGSYNSPLH
. TRBV5-1 ASSLVVQVSVAF